This TCR beta chain was recovered during a study of identical twins. Broader study findings: Alpha sequences out of frame and shared by twins had excess low generation probability.

Template switching, a step in the protocol, added a universal primer site, and cDNA carried unique molecular identifiers. MiXCR, applied by TCRdb to the 5' RACE reads, yields one record per CDR3 protein. The sample holds about 890,000 distinct CDR3 sequences; roughly 12% are singletons and the top ten take 1.5% to 2%. Remarks on this clonotype: The target antigen is unknown.

Trimming took off 4 bases at V and 7 bases at J, with 15 bases between the two ends. Per germline, CDR1 SGHRS and CDR2 YFSETQ. CDR3 size: 14 residues. All donors were healthy Caucasians. The sample was also reused in another study, on yellow fever vaccine responses in identical twins. That publication notes: Twins showed a vaccine T cell response that reportedly seemed partly convergent, partly personalized.

The V and J genes are TRBV5-1 and TRBJ2-1; D is unclear. The receptor's source is a woman aged 18-29 years in good health. The sample was PBMCs. The CDR3: CASSVTQLGNEQFF. As DNA, the CDR3 is TGCGCCAGCAGCGTGACCCAGCTGGGGAATGAGCAGTTCTTC.